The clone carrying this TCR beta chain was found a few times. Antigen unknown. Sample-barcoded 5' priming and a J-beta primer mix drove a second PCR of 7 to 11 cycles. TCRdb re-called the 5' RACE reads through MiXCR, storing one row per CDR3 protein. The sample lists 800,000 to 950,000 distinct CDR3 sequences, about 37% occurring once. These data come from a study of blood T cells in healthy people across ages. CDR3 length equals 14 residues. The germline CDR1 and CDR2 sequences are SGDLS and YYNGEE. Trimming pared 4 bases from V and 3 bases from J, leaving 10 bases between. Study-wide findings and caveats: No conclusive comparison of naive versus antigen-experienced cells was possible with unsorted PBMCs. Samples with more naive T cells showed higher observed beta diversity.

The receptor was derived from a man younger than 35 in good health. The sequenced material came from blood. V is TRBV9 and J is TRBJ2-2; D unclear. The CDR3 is CASSPDGYTGELFF. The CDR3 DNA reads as TGTGCCAGCAGCCCCGACGGATACACCGGGGAGCTGTTTTTT.